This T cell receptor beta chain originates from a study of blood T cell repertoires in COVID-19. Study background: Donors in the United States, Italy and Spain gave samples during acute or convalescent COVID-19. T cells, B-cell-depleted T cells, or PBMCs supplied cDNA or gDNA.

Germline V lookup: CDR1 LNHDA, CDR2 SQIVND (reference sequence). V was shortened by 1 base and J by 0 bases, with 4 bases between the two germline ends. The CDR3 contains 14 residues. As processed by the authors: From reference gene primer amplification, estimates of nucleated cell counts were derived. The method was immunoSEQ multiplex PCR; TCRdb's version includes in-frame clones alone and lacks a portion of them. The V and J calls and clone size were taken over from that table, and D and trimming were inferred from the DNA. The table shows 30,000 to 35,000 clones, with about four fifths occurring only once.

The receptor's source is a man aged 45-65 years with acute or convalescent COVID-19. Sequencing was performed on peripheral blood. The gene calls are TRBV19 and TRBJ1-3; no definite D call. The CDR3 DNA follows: TGTGCCAGTAGTATAGTCCACTCTGGAAACACCATATATTTT. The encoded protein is CASSIVHSGNTIYF.